A single sample gave rise to the 9 T cell receptor beta chains below, sequenced in a study of cytomegalovirus exposure and HLA in healthy donors. A multiplex PCR was run with 60 Vbeta primers and 13 Jbeta primers. Repertoires were generated with immunoSEQ multiplex PCR, while TCRdb's copy carries only in-frame clones and drops some. Among about 200,000 clones listed, about 78% were seen once. Input material: PBMCs. The receptor set was obtained from a woman between 25 and 40 years old in good health and CMV-seronegative.

This clone was detected a few times. The J gene is TRBJ2-1, the V gene TRBV4-1, with D possibly TRBD2 on 7 matching bases. Trimming took off 4 bases at V and 9 bases at J, with 25 bases between the two ends. The CDR3 is 17 residues long. CDR1 and CDR2 (germline): MGHRA, YSYEKL. DNA of the CDR3: TGCGCCAGCAGCCTTAGAGGACAGCGGGGTTACGGATCTGAGCAGTTCTTC. It yields the protein CASSLRGQRGYGSEQFF.

The chain has TRBV30 and TRBJ2-7, with TRBD1 matching 9 bases. The germline CDR1 and CDR2 sequences are GTSNPN and SVGIG (reference sequence). CDR3 size: 12 residues. V lost 8 bases and J lost 3; bases outside the gene matches: 5. Written as DNA, the CDR3 is TGTGCCGGAGGGACAGGGCGCTACGAGCAGTACTTC. It encodes CAGGTGRYEQYF.

J is TRBJ2-1 and V is TRBV18; weak D call: TRBD1 (6 bases). The V gene lost 3 bases and the J gene lost 3 bases, with 9 bases spanning the gap. The germline V gene has CDR1 KGHSH and CDR2 LQKENI. The CDR3 spans 14 residues. The CDR3 DNA follows: TGTGCCAGCTCACCGTACAGGGACTACAATGAGCAGTTCTTC. Its protein is CASSPYRDYNEQFF.

The chain has TRBV19 and TRBJ2-4, with D possibly matching TRBD1 (6 bases). Germline V gives CDR1 LNHDA, CDR2 SQIVND (reference sequence). V lost 5 bases, J lost 3 bases, and 11 bases lay in between. The CDR3 totals 14 residues. The CDR3 bases are TGTGCCAGTAGTGACAGGACCCGCAAAAACATTCAGTACTTC. This codes for CASSDRTRKNIQYF.

A remark on this clone: The identical CDR3 is also encoded by other nucleotide sequences in the sample. The chain joins TRBV6-5 to TRBJ2-2; D gene ambiguous. Germline lookup yields CDR1 MNHEY and CDR2 SVGAGI. The CDR3 contains 14 residues. Trimming removed 2 bases at V and 1 base at J, with 5 bases between. The DNA for the CDR3 is TGTGCCAGCAGTTACGGGCTGAACACCGGGGAGCTGTTTTTT. As protein: CASSYGLNTGELFF.

The rearrangement links TRBV27 to TRBJ2-3; D uncertain. The CDR3 consists of 16 residues. The V end was cut by 4 bases, the J end by 4 bases, with 18 bases between. Germline loops: CDR1 MNHEY, CDR2 SMNVEV (reference sequence). CDR3 sequence (DNA): TGTGCCAGCAGTTCCCCCCCCCGATTAGAGGCAGATACGCAGTATTTT. Translating it yields CASSSPPRLEADTQYF.

This clone showed up just a few times. The genes are TRBV6-4 and TRBJ2-3; tentatively, D is TRBD1 (6 bases). Looked up from germline, CDR1 is MRHNA and CDR2 is SNTAGT. This CDR3 contains 14 residues. With 3 bases removed from V and 0 bases from J, the gap between germline ends came to 7 bases. Here the CDR3 DNA reads TGTGCCAGCAGTGAAGGACAGAGCACAGATACGCAGTATTTT. It translates to CASSEGQSTDTQYF.

CDR3 sequence reads: CASSFPPGATEAFF. CDR3 nucleotides: TGTGCCAGCAGCTTTCCCCCAGGGGCGACTGAAGCTTTCTTT. The chain uses TRBV5-6 and TRBJ1-1; a possible D gene is TRBD1 (6 bases). CDR3 length: 14 residues. V shed 2 bases and J shed 5 bases, with 13 bases lying between them. CDR1 is SGHDT, CDR2 YYEEEE, per germline.

The V gene is TRBV6-6, the J gene TRBJ2-5; perhaps TRBD2 as D (5 bases). The J call may be wrong; the DNA end is better matched by TRBJ2-7. Germline V gives CDR1 MNHNY, CDR2 SVGAGI (reference sequence). CDR3 length equals 13 residues. The DNA of the CDR3 is TGTGCCACCGAGGGTCTCCACTCCTACGAGCAGTACTTC. Translation gives CATEGLHSYEQYF.